These 5 T cell receptor beta chains originate from one sample sequenced in a study of cytomegalovirus exposure and HLA in healthy donors. Primers: 60 Vbeta forward and 13 Jbeta reverse. TCRdb keeps only in-frame clones here, not all; method: immunoSEQ multiplex PCR. The profile shows some 160,000 clones, about 80% of them singletons. The specimen sequenced was PBMCs. Every receptor here comes from a man aged 35-49 years in good health and CMV-seronegative.

The rearrangement joins TRBV6-1 to TRBJ2-7; 9 bases fit TRBD2. CDR1 is MNHNS and CDR2 is SASEGT in the germline V gene. V trimming: 6 bases; J trimming: 3 bases; junction bases outside the gene matches: 6. This CDR3 has 14 amino acids. The CDR3, as DNA: TGTGCCAGCAGCATAGCGGGGGAGGACTACGAGCAGTACGTC. Protein sequence: CASSIAGEDYEQYV.

The V gene is TRBV7-9, the J gene TRBJ1-5; D call uncertain. The CDR3 spans 14 residues. Trimming cost V 2 bases and J 3 bases, with 8 bases left between them. CDR1 is SEHNR, CDR2 FQNEAQ, per germline (reference sequence). The CDR3 is CASSLSGNNQPQHF. In DNA form, the CDR3 reads TGTGCCAGCAGCTTATCCGGGAACAATCAGCCCCAGCATTTT.

The chain couples TRBV28 to TRBJ1-5; 7 bases fit TRBD1. This CDR3 has 13 amino acids. The J segment lost 11 bases and the V segment lost 5 bases, leaving 9 bases of the junction unmatched. Germline V lookup: CDR1 MDHEN, CDR2 SYDVKM. Here the CDR3 DNA reads TGTGCCAGCAGTGTTACACAGGGGCTGACCCAGCATTTT. Residues: CASSVTQGLTQHF.

The chain uses TRBV27 and TRBJ2-7; TRBD2 might be the D (5 bases). The germline gives CDR1 MNHEY, CDR2 SMNVEV (reference sequence). This CDR3 contains 14 residues. Trimming took off 7 bases at V and 6 bases at J, with 19 bases between the two ends. The CDR3 loop is CASTSTQSGGEQYF. The CDR3 nucleotides are TGTGCCAGCACCTCAACGCAGAGCGGCGGCGAGCAGTACTTC.

This rearrangement joins TRBV10-1 to TRBJ2-1, with 7 positions matching TRBD2. Trimming removed 6 bases from V and 8 bases from J; junction bases left unmatched: 7. CDR1 WNHNN and CDR2 SYGVQD come from the germline V gene (reference sequence). The CDR3 covers 13 residues. The CDR3 reads CASSIRGVHEQFF. In DNA form, the CDR3 reads TGCGCCAGCAGCATCCGGGGGGTCCATGAGCAGTTCTTC.